These 5 T cell receptor beta chains share one sample of origin, sequenced in a study of identical twins. TCRdb itself ran the 5' RACE reads through MiXCR, one entry per CDR3 protein. There are roughly 260,000 distinct CDR3 sequences in the sample; 7% to 8.5% occur only once, and under 6.5% lies in the top ten. This sample was also put to use in a study of yellow fever vaccine responses in identical twins.

The sequenced material came from CD8+ T cells sorted from blood. The receptor set was obtained from a woman under 30 in good health.

This clonotype has at least ten counts. The chain recombines TRBV10-3 with TRBJ2-7; perhaps TRBD1 as D (6 bases). This CDR3 spans 13 amino acids. The germline gives CDR1 ENHRY, CDR2 SYGVKD. Trimming took 6 bases from V and 1 from J, leaving 10 bases between them. The CDR3, as DNA: TGTGCCATCAGCCCCCAGGGGTCCTACGAGCAGTACTTC. This encodes CAISPQGSYEQYF.

V usage is TRBV7-3 and J usage is TRBJ2-3, with 11 nucleotides matching TRBD1. Germline V CDR1 and CDR2: SGHTA, FQGTGA. The V segment lost 5 bases and the J segment 5 bases; nucleotides outside the gene matches: 6. This CDR3 has 15 residues. CDR3 sequence reads: CASSPGQGAIDTQYF. CDR3 nucleotide sequence: TGTGCCAGCAGCCCAGGACAGGGGGCGATAGATACGCAGTATTTT.

This chain joins TRBV7-6 and TRBJ2-7; D gene ambiguous. Trimming shortened V by 5 bases and J by 0 bases, and 17 bases separated the two germline ends. Germline assignment: CDR1 SGHVS and CDR2 FNYEAQ. The CDR3 sequence is 16 residues long. This CDR3 is CASSPRHAISSYEQYF. The CDR3 region has the DNA TGTGCCAGCAGCCCCCGGCACGCGATCTCCTCCTACGAGCAGTACTTC.

This clonotype was recorded many times. The rearrangement uses TRBV7-2 and TRBJ1-4; no firm D call. The V gene's germline CDR1 is SGHTA and CDR2 FQGNSA. This CDR3 contains 14 residues. V was pared by 6 bases and J by 8 bases, with 16 bases between. Written as DNA, the CDR3 is TGTGCCAGCAGTACCGGACCTGGACGAGAAAAACTGTTTTTT. Translating gives CASSTGPGREKLFF.

The gene calls are TRBV10-1 and TRBJ2-1; 9 positions agree with TRBD2. This CDR3 region has 14 residues. The V and J ends lost 6 bases and 8 bases, in that order; junction bases with no gene match: 8. The germline gives CDR1 WNHNN, CDR2 SYGVQD (reference sequence). The CDR3 DNA is TGCGCCAGCAGCATGGGACTAGCCGGGGATGAGCAGTTCTTC. It codes for CASSMGLAGDEQFF.